The present T cell receptor (beta chain) was sequenced within a study of cytomegalovirus exposure and HLA in healthy donors. Study-wide points: Testing in vitro showed a few CMV-associated chains specific for CMV antigens. TCR beta chains numbering some 160 were designated cytomegalovirus-associated. It was reported in a later analysis that an Asian-associated ancestry cluster showed fewer N-insertions than the approximately 670-donor mean.

V was pared by 1 base and J by 7 bases, with 13 bases between. Germline V CDR1 and CDR2: LGHNA, YSLEER. This CDR3 has 14 residues. Use of 60 Vbeta and 13 Jbeta primers characterized the PCR. TCRdb keeps only in-frame clones here, not all; method: immunoSEQ multiplex PCR. The table shows about 130,000 clones, with approximately 80% occurring only once. About this clone itself: Its matching antigen is unknown.

Source material: PBMCs. The chain employs TRBV4-3 and TRBJ1-2; possibly TRBD1 for D (5 bases). This TCR came from a man aged 18 to 30 in good health and CMV-seronegative. DNA of the CDR3: TGCGCCAGCAGCCAAGGGGTCCAGGGCGGTGGCTACACCTTC. Amino acids: CASSQGVQGGGYTF.